These T cell receptor beta chains were read from a single sample in a study of shared clonotypes between healthy human individuals. The data were produced by immunoSEQ multiplex PCR, yet TCRdb's version contains in-frame clones alone and is incomplete. This sample has more than 550,000 clones, with 92% found just once. The sequenced sample consisted of naive CD8+ T cells sorted from blood. The source of these receptors is a man aged 25 to 45 in good health. Each CDR3 is given with its conserved first and last residue. D genes are given only for firm matches. Not all rows give a size; the values are once, few, many and, for expanded clones, a class.

j_gene	d_gene	abundance	v_gene	CDR3nt	CDR3aa
TRBJ2-7	NA	NA	TRBV5-4	TGTGCCAGCAGCTTCAACCCTGGGGCCTACGAGCAGTACTTC	CASSFNPGAYEQYF
TRBJ2-7	NA	once	TRBV7-9	TGTGCCAGCAGCCCCACCGACGGGTCCTACGAGCAGTACTTC	CASSPTDGSYEQYF
TRBJ2-1	TRBD2	NA	TRBV9	TGTGCCAGCACCCCTAGCGGGAGGGGCGATGAGCAGTTCTTC	CASTPSGRGDEQFF
TRBJ1-1	NA	NA	TRBV2	TGTGCCAGCAGTGCAGGCCCTGAAGCTTTCTTT	CASSAGPEAFF
TRBJ1-2	NA	NA	TRBV28	TGTGCCAGCAGTTTCGGACAGTTAGGGTATGGCTACACCTTC	CASSFGQLGYGYTF
TRBJ2-1	NA	NA	TRBV29-1	TGCAGCGTTGTGTGGGGGGCCGGGGGCTCCTACAATGAGCAGTTCTTC	CSVVWGAGGSYNEQFF
TRBJ1-1	NA	NA	TRBV4-3	TGCGCCAGCAGCCAGCCCCCCAGGGGTCCCGAACACTCGGGCACTGAAGCTTTCTTT	CASSQPPRGPEHSGTEAFF
TRBJ2-3	TRBD1	NA	TRBV27	TGTGCCAGCAGTATACAGGGGGGTCGTAATACGCAGTATTTT	CASSIQGGRNTQYF
TRBJ1-2	TRBD1	NA	TRBV27	TGTGCCAGCGGAGGGACAGGGGGTTTCATCGGTGGCTACACCTTC	CASGGTGGFIGGYTF
TRBJ2-3	TRBD1	NA	TRBV7-6	TGTGCCAGCAGCTGGACAGGGGGCGCGGATACGCAGTATTTT	CASSWTGGADTQYF
TRBJ2-7	TRBD2	NA	TRBV27	TGTGCCAGCAGTTCGCGGACTAGCGGGAGCTACGAGCAGTACTTC	CASSSRTSGSYEQYF
TRBJ2-1	TRBD2	NA	TRBV6-5	TGTGCCAGCAGCGGGACTAGCGGGATGTACAATGAGCAGTTCTTC	CASSGTSGMYNEQFF
TRBJ2-3	NA	NA	TRBV13	TGTGCCAGCAGCTTAAGTGCTGATACAGATACGCAGTATTTT	CASSLSADTDTQYF
TRBJ1-3	TRBD1	NA	TRBV7-8	TGTGCCAGCAGCCGGGACAGGTTCTCTGGAAACACCATATATTTT	CASSRDRFSGNTIYF
TRBJ1-2	TRBD1	once	TRBV5-1	TGCGCCAGCAGCTCATTCGGACAGGGTTCCGAGGGCTACACCTTC	CASSSFGQGSEGYTF
TRBJ2-5	TRBD1	NA	TRBV10-1	TGCGCCAGCAAAGAAAGGACAGGGGGCGGGGAGACCCAGTACTTC	CASKERTGGGETQYF
TRBJ2-3	TRBD1	NA	TRBV30	TGTGCCTGGAGTGTGGAGGACAGGGACACAGATACGCAGTATTTT	CAWSVEDRDTDTQYF
TRBJ2-6	NA	NA	TRBV7-9	TGTGCCAGCAGGAGCTCTGGGGCCAACGTCCTGACTTTC	CASRSSGANVLTF
TRBJ2-7	NA	NA	TRBV18	TGTGCCAGCTCCCCGCCGGCACAGTCTAAGAGTGAGCAGTACTTC	CASSPPAQSKSEQYF
TRBJ2-2	NA	NA	TRBV29-1	TGCAGCGTTGAGATGGGCGGGGTTGTTCCACCCGGGGAGCTGTTTTTT	CSVEMGGVVPPGELFF
TRBJ2-1	TRBD1	few	TRBV5-6	TGTGCCAGCAGCATCGGACAGGGTCTGTGGGATGAGCAGTTCTTC	CASSIGQGLWDEQFF
TRBJ2-1	NA	NA	TRBV11-3	TGTGCCAGCAGTCCTGGAACGGTAGAGCAGTTCTTC	CASSPGTVEQFF
TRBJ1-1	NA	NA	TRBV29-1	TGCAGCGTATGGGACACTGAAGCTTTCTTT	CSVWDTEAFF
TRBJ1-1	TRBD1	NA	TRBV10-3	TGTGCCATCAGATTAGACAGGGCGGGTTCTGAAGCTTTCTTT	CAIRLDRAGSEAFF
TRBJ2-3	NA	NA	TRBV7-9	TGTGCCAGCAGCTTAGAGCAGGACACAGATACGCAGTATTTT	CASSLEQDTDTQYF
TRBJ2-1	TRBD2	NA	TRBV28	TGTGCCAGCAGTTCCTCTAGCGGGATCGATGAGCAGTTCTTC	CASSSSSGIDEQFF
TRBJ2-7	NA	NA	TRBV6-5	TGTGCCAGCAAGGCCCTGTCCTACGAGCAGTACTTC	CASKALSYEQYF
TRBJ2-2	NA	NA	TRBV5-6	TGTGCCAGCAGCTTGGGGACATACACCGGGGAGCTGTTTTTT	CASSLGTYTGELFF
TRBJ2-7	NA	NA	TRBV4-1	TGCGCCAGCAGCCGCGCTTCGCCAGGGGCCCTAATACCTTCCTACGAGCAGTACTTC	CASSRASPGALIPSYEQYF